The present TCR beta chain was sequenced within a study of blood T cell repertoires in COVID-19 (dated by TCRdb to about 2020). Some background on the complete study: The collaborator samples originated in the United States, Italy and Spain and spanned the acute and convalescent phases of COVID-19. The prospective study material was composed of cDNA or gDNA derived from T cells, B-cell-depleted T cells, or PBMCs. Deeply sampled blood TCRbeta repertoires from subjects exposed to, actively infected with, or recovered from COVID-19 were included in the dataset. The repertoires were released in a freely available public database intended as a resource for research on the immune response to SARS-CoV-2. The samples were drawn from two sources: the first 160 participants of the ongoing ImmuneRACE study, and 950 to 1,500 subjects contributed by 6 global collaborators. Sample metadata almost always included a de-identified subject ID, COVID-19 status, age in years and sex. Where available, HLA class I and class II types were taken from metadata supplied by the sample provider and were not determined by assay-based typing. Points the paper makes about the study in general: The quantity of clinical and demographic metadata differed by source and by participant and was supplied without curation.

Enrolling through a virtual design, the prospective study's participants ranged in age from roughly 18 to 89 years and lived across around 25 United States geographic areas. In the prospective study, cohorts were assigned on the basis of participant-reported clinical history obtained from a screening survey and a study questionnaire. Recovered participants in ImmuneRACE Cohort 3 were defined as having two consecutive negative NP/OP PCR tests, clearance from a healthcare professional, or resolution of symptoms. Each participant in the prospective study had whole blood, serum and a nasopharyngeal or oropharyngeal swab collected by mobile phlebotomists. Prospective study participants could optionally give additional blood draws and questionnaires over an approximately two-month period. Blood samples from the prospective study were shipped frozen or at room temperature prior to DNA extraction. Remarks on this clone: Its target antigen remains unknown. No quality values exist for individual bases; no much larger clone is one base distant.

The CDR3 covers 16 residues, taking in both the cysteine and the phenylalanine. The CDR3 DNA has 48 bases and is translated from base 1. Clipping removes 4 bases from V and 5 bases from J, with 11 as the unmatched junction base count. The germline V gene (reference sequence) provides CDR1 SGHKS and CDR2 YYEKEE. TCRbeta CDR3 regions were amplified from genomic DNA by means of the immunoSEQ Assay, a bias-controlled multiplex PCR. Per the source publication's procedure: The number of nucleated cells in each sample was estimated by amplification of reference gene primers within the assay. To quantify the absolute abundance of each unique TCRbeta CDR3 rearrangement, sequence reads were collapsed and filtered. Productive Simpson clonality was computed per sample as the square root of Simpson's diversity index over productive rearrangements. TCRdb took this table from immuneACCESS and kept in-frame rearrangements with V and J called. Such tables lack part of the clones; where checked against another copy, unresolved V genes explain under half of the gap, and the rest is unexplained. The V and J calls and clone size were taken over from that table, and D and trimming were inferred from the DNA. This sample has approximately 200,000 clones in its table, and 75% to 90% of those were observed once. The ten largest clones add up to roughly 20% of the sample.

The origin of this receptor is a man between 35 and 55 years old who had recovered from COVID-19. Input material: PBMCs or T cells enriched from blood (not recorded which). Recombination joined TRBV5-5 with TRBJ1-2; 10 middle bases align to TRBD1. DNA sequence: TGTGCCAGCAGCAGCTCCGGGACAGGGGTATTGTATGGCTACACCTTC. This translates into CASSSSGTGVLYGYTF.